This TCR beta chain was captured by sequencing in a study of cytomegalovirus exposure and HLA in healthy donors. PCR was performed using 60 Vbeta and 13 Jbeta primers. Assay used: immunoSEQ multiplex PCR; TCRdb lists only in-frame clones, some missing. The data contain some 170,000 clones, 75% to 80% of them singletons. Germline loops: CDR1 MNHEY, CDR2 SVGAGI. The CDR3 runs 12 residues. Trimming took 5 bases from V and 6 from J; bases not matched to a gene: 4. The sequence came from a man aged 35-49 years in good health and CMV-seropositive. Sequencing was carried out using PBMCs. V is TRBV6-5 and J is TRBJ2-7; 7 bases align to TRBD1. CDR3 coding DNA: TGTGCCAGCAGTACACAGGGGAGCGAGCAGTACTTC. Protein: CASSTQGSEQYF.